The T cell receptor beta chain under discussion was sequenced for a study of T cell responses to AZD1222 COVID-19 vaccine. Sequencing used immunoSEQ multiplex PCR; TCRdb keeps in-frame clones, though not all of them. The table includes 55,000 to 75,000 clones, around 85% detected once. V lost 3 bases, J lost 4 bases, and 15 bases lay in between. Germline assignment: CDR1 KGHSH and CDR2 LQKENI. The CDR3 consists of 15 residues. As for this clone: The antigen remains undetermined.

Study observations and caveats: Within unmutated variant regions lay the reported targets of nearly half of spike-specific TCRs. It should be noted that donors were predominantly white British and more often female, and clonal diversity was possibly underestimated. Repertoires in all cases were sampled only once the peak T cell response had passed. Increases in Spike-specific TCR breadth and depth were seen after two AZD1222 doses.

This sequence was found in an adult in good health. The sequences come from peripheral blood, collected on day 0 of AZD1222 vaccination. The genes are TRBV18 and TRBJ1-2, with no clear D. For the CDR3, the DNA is TGTGCCAGCTCACCTTCCGTTCTGGCGGTCTATGGCTACACCTTC. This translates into CASSPSVLAVYGYTF.